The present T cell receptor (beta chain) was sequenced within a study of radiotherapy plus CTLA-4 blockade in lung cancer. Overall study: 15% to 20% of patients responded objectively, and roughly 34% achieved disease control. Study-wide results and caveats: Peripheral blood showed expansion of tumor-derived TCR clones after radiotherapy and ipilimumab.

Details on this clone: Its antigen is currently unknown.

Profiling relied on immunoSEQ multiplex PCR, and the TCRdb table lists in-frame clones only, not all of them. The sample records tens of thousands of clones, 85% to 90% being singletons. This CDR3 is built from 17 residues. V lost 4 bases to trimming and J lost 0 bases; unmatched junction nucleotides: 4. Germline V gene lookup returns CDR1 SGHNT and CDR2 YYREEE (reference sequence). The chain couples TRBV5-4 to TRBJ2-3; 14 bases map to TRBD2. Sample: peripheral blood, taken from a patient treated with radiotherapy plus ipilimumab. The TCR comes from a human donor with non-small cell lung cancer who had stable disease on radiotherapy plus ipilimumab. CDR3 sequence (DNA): TGTGCCAGCAGCAGGACTAGCGGGGGGCCGAGCACAGATACGCAGTATTTT. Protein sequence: CASSRTSGGPSTDTQYF. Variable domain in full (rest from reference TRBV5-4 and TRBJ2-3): ETGVTQSPTHLIKTRGQQVTLRCSSQSGHNTVSWYQQALGQGPQFIFQYYREEENGRGNFPPRFSGLQFPNYSSELNVNALELDDSALYLCASSRTSGGPSTDTQYFGPGTRLTVL.